This T cell receptor beta chain was documented in a study of beta chain features in type 1 diabetes. General study points: Individuals with type 1 diabetes displayed fewer insertions and more deletions at VDJ junctions. The study left unresolved whether HLA type influences TCRB rearrangement. Researchers report that Type 1 diabetes patients had moderately but significantly shorter TCRB CDR3s across all four CD4+ subsets.

The collection from each donor was one heparinised blood draw averaging about 110 mL. Sorted cells reached over 95% purity in every population. This clone was seen a handful of times. Its specificity is not known. Reverse transcription of all isolated RNA meant that expressed TCRB transcripts were sequenced. Some clones are missing from TCRdb's copy, which holds only in-frame ones; the method was immunoSEQ multiplex PCR. In the table there are hundreds of thousands of clones, roughly 12% of which are singletons. V shed 4 bases and J shed 4 bases, with 11 bases lying between them. Looked up from germline, CDR1 is SGHRS and CDR2 is YFSETQ. This CDR3 has 13 residues.

The chain links TRBV5-1 to TRBJ2-5; tentative D call: TRBD1 (5 bases). Material: naive CD4+ T cells from blood. The TCR sequence derives from a woman aged 18-35 years with type 1 diabetes. CDR3 loop: CASSKGAVETQYF. The CDR3 region has the DNA TGCGCCAGCAGCAAAGGGGCAGTAGAGACCCAGTACTTC.